The clone carrying this T cell receptor (beta chain) turned up a few times. TCRdb re-called the RT-PCR reads through MiXCR, storing one row per CDR3 protein. The sample shows about 150,000 distinct CDR3 sequences, roughly 24% of them seen only once. V was clipped by 3 bases and J by 7 bases; unmatched bases: 12. This CDR3 has 16 residues. This sample stems from a study of patients and donors after allogeneic stem cell transplantation. The sequenced sample consisted of blood, either unsorted or a sorted T cell fraction (not recorded which). This TCR was recovered from a human donor who was either an allogeneic HSCT recipient or a stem cell or donor lymphocyte infusion donor (not recorded which). It is not recorded whose cells these are; they may come from a transplant donor. The rearrangement links TRBV12-3 or TRBV12-4 to TRBJ2-7; 10 bases map to TRBD2. The CDR3: CASSFSARLAGLEQYF. In DNA, the CDR3 is TGTGCCAGCAGTTTTTCGGCGAGACTAGCGGGCTTGGAGCAGTACTTC.